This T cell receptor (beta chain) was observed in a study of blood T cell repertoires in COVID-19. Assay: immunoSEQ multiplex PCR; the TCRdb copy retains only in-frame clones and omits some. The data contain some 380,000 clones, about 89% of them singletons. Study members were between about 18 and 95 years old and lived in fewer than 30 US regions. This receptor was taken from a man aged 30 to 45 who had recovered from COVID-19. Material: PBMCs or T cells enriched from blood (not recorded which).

The CDR3 DNA sequence: TGTGCCAGCAGCCTGGGAGAGGTCGGGGAGCTGTTTTTT. Its protein is CASSLGEVGELFF. The chain has TRBV11-2 and TRBJ2-2, with D maybe TRBD2 (5 bases). V was clipped by 5 bases and J by 7 bases, with 11 bases between them. The CDR3 consists of 13 residues. In germline, CDR1 is SGHAT, CDR2 FQNNGV.